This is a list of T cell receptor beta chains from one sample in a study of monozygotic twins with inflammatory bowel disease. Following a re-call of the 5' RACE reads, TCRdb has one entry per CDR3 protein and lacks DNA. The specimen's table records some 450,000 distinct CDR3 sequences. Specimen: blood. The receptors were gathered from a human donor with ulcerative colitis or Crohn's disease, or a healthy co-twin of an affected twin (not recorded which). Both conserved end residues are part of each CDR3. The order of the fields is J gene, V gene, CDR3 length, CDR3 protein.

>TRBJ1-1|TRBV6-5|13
CASSFATDLEAFF
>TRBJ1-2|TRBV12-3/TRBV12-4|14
CASRAVRAVYGYTF
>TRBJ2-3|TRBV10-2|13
CASSGDFTDTQYF
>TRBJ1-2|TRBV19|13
CASRTVGTYGYTF
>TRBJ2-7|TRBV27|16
CASSWGLGDSTYEQYF
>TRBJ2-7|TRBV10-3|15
CAISSAGASSYEQYF
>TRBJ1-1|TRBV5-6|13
CASSYGKGREAFF
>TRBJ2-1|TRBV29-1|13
CSVSQIGGNEQFF
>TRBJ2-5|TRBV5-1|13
CASSMTSGGTQYF
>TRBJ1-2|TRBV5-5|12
CASRTGVGGYTF
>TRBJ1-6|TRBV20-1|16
CSARKGRGGLNSPLHF
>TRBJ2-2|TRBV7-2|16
CASSLLAGGGTGELFF
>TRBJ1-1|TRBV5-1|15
CASKTGTFSATEAFF
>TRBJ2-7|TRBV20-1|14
CSARDLRIPYEQYF
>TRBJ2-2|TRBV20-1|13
CSARRRGSEELFF
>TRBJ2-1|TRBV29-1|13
CSGGTSLYNEQFF
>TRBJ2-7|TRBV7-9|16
CASSPAVGGRGYEQYF
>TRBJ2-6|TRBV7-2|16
CASSSMPGAGANVLTF
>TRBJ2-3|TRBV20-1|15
CSAHTSGVGSDTQYF
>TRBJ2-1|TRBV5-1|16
CASSLAGTQFYNEQFF
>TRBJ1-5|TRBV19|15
CASSDRQHSNQPQHF
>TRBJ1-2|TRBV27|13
CASSFQANYGYTF
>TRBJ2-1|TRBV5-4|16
CASSPLARSSYNEQFF
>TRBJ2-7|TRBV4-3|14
CASSQDGTTYEQYF
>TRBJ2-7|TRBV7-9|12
CASTLEGIEQYF
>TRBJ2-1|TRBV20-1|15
CSAGEGPNSYNEQFF
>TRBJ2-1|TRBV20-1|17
CSAEATVGGAAYNEQFF
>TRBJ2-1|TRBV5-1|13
CASNPDSHNEQFF
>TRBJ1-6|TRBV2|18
CASSEMVITSSYNSPLHF
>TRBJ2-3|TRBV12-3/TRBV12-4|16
CASSGNRDASTDTQYF
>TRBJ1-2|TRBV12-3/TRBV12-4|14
CASSDQAGGYGYTF
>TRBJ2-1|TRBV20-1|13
CSARALADNEQFF
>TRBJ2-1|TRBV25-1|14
CASTGQGTYNEQFF
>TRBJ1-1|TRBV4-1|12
CASSQVPDEAFF
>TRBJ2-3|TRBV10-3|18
CAISQTSGGRNIRDTQYF
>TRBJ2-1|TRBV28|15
CASNKQGASSNEQFF
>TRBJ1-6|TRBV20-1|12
CSAREGNSPLHF
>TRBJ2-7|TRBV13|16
CASSSLTGSLTYEQYF
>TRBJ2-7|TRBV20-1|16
CSAAPRAPILSYEQYF
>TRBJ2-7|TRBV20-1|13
CSARMTATGEQYF
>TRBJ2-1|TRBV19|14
CASSTSRDRNEQFF
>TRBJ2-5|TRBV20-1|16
CSARGTSGSRGETQYF
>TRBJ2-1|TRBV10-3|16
CAISESTSGKANEQFF
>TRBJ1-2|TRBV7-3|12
CASSSGQGDYTF
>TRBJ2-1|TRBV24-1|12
CATGRQYNEQFF
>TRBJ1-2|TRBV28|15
CASSFPTGTLYGYTF
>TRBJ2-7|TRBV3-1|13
CASSVYRGYEQYF
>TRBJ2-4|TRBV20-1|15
CSARDPNSGRAKQYF
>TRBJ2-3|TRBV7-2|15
CASSSRGGASDTQYF
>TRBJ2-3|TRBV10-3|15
CAISASSGSTDTQYF
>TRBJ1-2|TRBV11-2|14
CASSLGGALYGYTF
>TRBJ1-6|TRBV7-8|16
CASSLLTGGFNSPLHF
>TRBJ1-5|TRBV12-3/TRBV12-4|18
CASSLAIGDRGGNQPQHF
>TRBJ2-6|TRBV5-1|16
CASSPSRGPGANVLTF
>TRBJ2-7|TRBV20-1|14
CSATTRGFTYEQYF
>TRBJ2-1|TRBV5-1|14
CASSVEGALNEQFF
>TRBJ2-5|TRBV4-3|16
CASSRGAIMPQETQYF
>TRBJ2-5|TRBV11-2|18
CASSSQASGGGIQETQYF
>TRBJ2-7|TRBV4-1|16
CASSFSEAGGTYEQYF